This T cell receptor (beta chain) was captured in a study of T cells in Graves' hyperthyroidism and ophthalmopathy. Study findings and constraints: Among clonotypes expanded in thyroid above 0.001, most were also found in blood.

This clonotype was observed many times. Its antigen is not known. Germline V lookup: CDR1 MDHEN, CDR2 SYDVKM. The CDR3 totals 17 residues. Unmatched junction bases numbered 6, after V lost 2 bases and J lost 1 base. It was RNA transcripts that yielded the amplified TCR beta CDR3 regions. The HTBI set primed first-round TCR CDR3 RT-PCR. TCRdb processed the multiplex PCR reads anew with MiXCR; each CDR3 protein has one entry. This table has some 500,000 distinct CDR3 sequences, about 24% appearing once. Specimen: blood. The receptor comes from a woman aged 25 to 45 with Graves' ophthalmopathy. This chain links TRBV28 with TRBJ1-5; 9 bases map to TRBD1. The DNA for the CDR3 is TGTGCCAGCAGTTTACAACAGGGGGCGAGAAGCAATCAGCCCCAGCATTTT. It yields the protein CASSLQQGARSNQPQHF.